Given below is one TCR beta chain in context. The sample originates from a study of cytomegalovirus exposure and HLA in healthy donors. Overall study context: T cells numbering about 179 million yielded approximately 120 million unique TCR beta sequences in an earlier analysis.

Germline-derived CDR1 and CDR2 are SGDLS and YYNGEE. This CDR3 spans 15 amino acids. V lost 0 bases, J lost 4 bases, and 11 bases lay in between. The PCR had 60 Vbeta and 13 Jbeta primers. TCRdb's table, derived via immunoSEQ multiplex PCR, lists solely in-frame clones and lacks some. The repertoire holds around 220,000 clones, with over 60% as singletons. The sequence was obtained from a man in his forties or fifties in good health and CMV-seronegative. The V and J genes are TRBV9 and TRBJ2-1; possibly TRBD2 for D (5 bases). Sequenced sample: PBMCs. The CDR3 sequence: CASSVAGLAYNEQFF. CDR3 coding DNA: TGTGCCAGCAGCGTAGCTGGGCTAGCTTACAATGAGCAGTTCTTC.